The clone carrying this T cell receptor (beta chain) was counted at least ten times. What it binds is unknown. Unique molecular identifiers were present on the cDNA, and a universal primer site came from template switching. TCRdb fed the 5' RACE reads into MiXCR, producing one record per CDR3 protein. The data contain about 210,000 distinct CDR3 sequences, about a tenth of them singletons. The entry originates in a study of identical twins. Study-wide results and caveats: The abundant beta clonotypes from cord blood had fewer insertions, and memory repertoires had none of this. Diverse VJ usage suggested most zero-insertion clonotypes were not invariant T cells. Excess low generation probability was seen in twin-shared out-of-frame alpha sequences.

CDR3 length equals 14 residues. V was clipped by 2 bases and J by 2 bases, with 9 bases between them. The V gene's germline CDR1 is SGHRS and CDR2 YFSETQ. The sequence was obtained from a woman in her late teens or twenties in good health. The genes are TRBV5-1 and TRBJ2-3; no definite D call. The sequenced sample was memory (CD45RO+) T cells sorted from blood. CDR3 in amino acids: CASSFVGTTDTQYF. CDR3 coding DNA: TGCGCCAGCAGCTTCGTTGGAACCACAGATACGCAGTATTTT.